This entry features one T cell receptor (beta chain) sequence. This clonotype appeared once. No antigen is known for it. Base qualities are not provided; no much larger clone lies one nucleotide away. A lone read offers only weak evidence. The sample belongs to a study of CD8 T cells in Susac syndrome (dated by TCRdb to about 2019). With regard to the full study: Repertoire sequencing was used to test whether CD8+ T cell activation and differentiation in Susac syndrome was antigen driven. The paper as a whole reports these results and caveats: The TCR sequencing and HLA analysis was acknowledged to have included a relatively small number of individuals.

From the cysteine through the phenylalanine, the CDR3 covers 16 amino acids. The CDR3 DNA has 48 bases and is translated from base 1. From V the trimming removes 0 bases and from J it removes 2 bases, while the gene matches leave 7 bases of the junction unaccounted for. Per the germline V gene (reference sequence), DFQATT is the CDR1 and SNEGSKA is the CDR2. RNA was extracted with the RNeasy kit and 0.5 to 1 ug was reverse transcribed using random hexamers. The immunoSEQ multiplex PCR assay, which covers 54 Vbeta and 13 Jbeta segments, was used to amplify TCR beta CDR3 regions. PCR amplification bias was corrected by using a synthetic template baseline for primer optimization and computational correction. On the study's bioinformatics: Reads were annotated to V, D and J genes per IMGT and analyzed with immunoSEQ Analyzer, keeping only productive sequences. Clonality was calculated as one minus the Shannon entropy normalized by log2 of the number of productive unique sequences. Public and private clones were assessed among the 100 most prevalent clones of each patient and control. Clones were defined as Susac-specific if absent from the healthy and MS cohorts, from 900 to 1,200 published viral clones and from other ImmuneACCESS disease sequences. In-frame beta chains were kept once TCRdb had trimmed the public reads at Q25 with fastp and called clones with MiXCR. Under each unique CDR3 protein, matching rows form one entry showing the most common genes and DNA. The V and J calls follow TCRdb's processing rather than the paper's. The sample profile shows 150,000 or so distinct CDR3 sequences; roughly 93% of them were found once. The ten top clones hold 0.13% of the sample.

Peripheral blood CD8+ and CD4+ T cells from healthy donors, Susac syndrome patients and multiple sclerosis patients were profiled by high-throughput TCR beta sequencing. Healthy donors were age- and sex-matched controls. Bulk CD8+ and CD4+ T cells were purified magnetically by negative isolation, whereas CD8+ TEMRA cells were enriched by FACS. Blood was drawn into EDTA tubes, processed within 24 hours, and PBMCs were isolated by density gradient centrifugation. PBMCs intended for TCR sequencing were frozen in liquid nitrogen and were later thawed in a 37 degrees C water bath. Purity of sorted or isolated CD4+, CD8+ and CD8+ TEMRA cells was at least 90%.

The rearrangement combines TRBV20-1 with TRBJ1-3; 7 middle bases align to TRBD1. Sequenced input: CD4+ T cells from PBMCs. The clonotype was recovered from a human donor in good health. The CDR3 reads as follows: CSARDPQDRAGNTIYF. The DNA sequence follows: TGCAGTGCTAGAGATCCTCAAGACAGGGCTGGAAACACCATATATTTT.